These T cell receptor beta chains were read from a single sample in a study of technical replicates of blood from several donors. The assay was immunoSEQ multiplex PCR, and TCRdb's table has in-frame clones only and misses some. The sample records about 50,000 clones, roughly 92% being singletons. Sequencing was done on a sample of PBMCs. Receptor source: a human donor in good health. Some clones in this sample may be carry-over from other donors' samples. CDR3s include the opening cysteine and the closing phenylalanine or tryptophan. Fields, in order: D gene, V gene, clone size, J gene, CDR3 DNA, CDR3 protein. D genes are given only for firm matches. Expanded clones are given a class, and other clones once, few, many or no size at all.

TRBD1	TRBV2	NA	TRBJ1-3	TGTGCCAGCAGTCAGAAACAGGGGGCCTCTGGAAACACCATATATTTT	CASSQKQGASGNTIYF
NA	TRBV6-6	NA	TRBJ1-6	TGTGCCAGCAGCCAAAATTCACCCCTCCACTTT	CASSQNSPLHF
TRBD1	TRBV2	NA	TRBJ1-5	TGTGCCAGCAGGGGACAGACTCAGCCCCAGCATTTT	CASRGQTQPQHF
NA	TRBV6-5	once	TRBJ2-1	TGTGCCAGCAGGGACTTCTCGGGCTGGGATGAGCAGTTCTTC	CASRDFSGWDEQFF
TRBD1	TRBV4-3	NA	TRBJ1-4	TGCGCCAGCAGGCGACAGGGGTCAAGTGAAAAACTGTTTTTT	CASRRQGSSEKLFF
NA	TRBV4-3	NA	TRBJ1-3	TGCGCCAGCAGCCAGACTCCGGGACTACTATCTGGAAACACCATATATTTT	CASSQTPGLLSGNTIYF
TRBD1	TRBV7-2	NA	TRBJ2-5	TGTGCCAGCAGCTCCGGACAGGGGGGGACCCAGTACTTC	CASSSGQGGTQYF
TRBD1	TRBV5-1	NA	TRBJ1-1	TGCGCCAGCACCAGAAGTGTTACAGGGGGCACTGAAGCTTTCTTT	CASTRSVTGGTEAFF
TRBD2	TRBV7-9	NA	TRBJ2-3	TGTGCCAGCAGCTCTTTCGGACTAGCGGGGGCCCCAGATACGCAGTATTTT	CASSSFGLAGAPDTQYF
TRBD2	TRBV14	once	TRBJ2-5	TGTGCCAGCAGCCCTAGGGGCTGGGAGGGGACCCAGTACTTC	CASSPRGWEGTQYF
NA	TRBV6-5	NA	TRBJ2-7	TGTGCCAGCTCACAAACAGGGATCTACGAGCAGTACTTC	CASSQTGIYEQYF
NA	TRBV6-6	NA	TRBJ1-2	TGTGCCAGCAGTAGGAAACAGCTAACTAACTATGGCTACACCTTC	CASSRKQLTNYGYTF
TRBD1	TRBV7-2	NA	TRBJ1-1	TGTGCCAGCAGCCCCCGGGACAGTCGCGGTGAAGCTTTCTTT	CASSPRDSRGEAFF
NA	TRBV7-8	NA	TRBJ1-2	TGTGCCAGCAGCCGGGGGGACTGGGGGGAACTCTATGGCTACACCTTC	CASSRGDWGELYGYTF
TRBD2	TRBV5-6	once	TRBJ2-1	TGTGCCAGCAGCTGGACCGGGACTAGCGGGGACAATGAGCAGTTCTTC	CASSWTGTSGDNEQFF
TRBD1	TRBV7-8	NA	TRBJ1-1	TGTGCCAGCAGCACCTTACAGGGGCGGAACACTGAAGCTTTCTTT	CASSTLQGRNTEAFF
NA	TRBV5-1	NA	TRBJ2-4	TGCGCCAGCAGTTTCCAGGGGAGGGACATTCAGTACTTC	CASSFQGRDIQYF
TRBD1	TRBV6-5	NA	TRBJ1-5	TGTGCCAGCAGTGCCTCGACAGGGTTTCAGCCCCAGCATTTT	CASSASTGFQPQHF
NA	TRBV11-3	NA	TRBJ1-5	TGTGCCAGCAGCCCCCCTGAGGACATTTATCAGCCCCAGCATTTT	CASSPPEDIYQPQHF
NA	TRBV7-3	NA	TRBJ2-7	TGTGCCAGCAGCTTAATGGGATCCAGGGGCGAGCAGTACTTC	CASSLMGSRGEQYF
NA	TRBV7-6	once	TRBJ1-6	TGTGCCAGCAGCTTAGCCTTCAGGGTACGGAATTCACCCCTCCACTTT	CASSLAFRVRNSPLHF
TRBD1	TRBV5-5	NA	TRBJ1-5	TGTGCCAGCAGCCTGGACAGGGGCGACCCCCAGCATTTT	CASSLDRGDPQHF
TRBD1	TRBV2	NA	TRBJ2-2	TGTGCCAGCAGCGGGGACAGGGGGGACACCGGGGAGCTGTTTTTT	CASSGDRGDTGELFF
TRBD2	TRBV19	NA	TRBJ2-1	TGTGCCAGTAGTATAGTAAAGCTAGCGGGTACCACATACAATGAGCAGTTCTTC	CASSIVKLAGTTYNEQFF
TRBD2	TRBV7-2	once	TRBJ2-5	TGTGCCAGCAGCTTATCGGGGGGGACCCAGTACTTC	CASSLSGGTQYF
TRBD1	TRBV10-3	few	TRBJ2-3	TGTGCCATCAGTGAGTCGCTGGTCTTCCGGACAGGGCGCACAGATACGCAGTATTTT	CAISESLVFRTGRTDTQYF
TRBD1	TRBV19	NA	TRBJ1-1	TGTGCCAGTGCTAAGACAGGGTTAGACACTGAAGCTTTCTTT	CASAKTGLDTEAFF
TRBD2	TRBV7-2	NA	TRBJ2-3	TGTGCCAGCAGCTTGCTAGCGGGGGGGAGCACAGATACGCAGTATTTT	CASSLLAGGSTDTQYF
NA	TRBV13	NA	TRBJ2-5	TGTGCCAGCAGCGATGGACACGAAGAGACCCAGTACTTC	CASSDGHEETQYF
NA	TRBV11-2	NA	TRBJ2-7	TGTGCCAGCAGCCCCGCGGACAGACTTAAAGAGCAGTACTTC	CASSPADRLKEQYF
NA	TRBV15	NA	TRBJ1-5	TGTGCCACCAGCAAGCAGGGTGCGTATCAGCCCCAGCATTTT	CATSKQGAYQPQHF
TRBD1	TRBV4-3	NA	TRBJ1-4	TGCGCCAGCAGCCCAGCCCTAGGGACAGGGATAACTAATGAAAAACTGTTTTTT	CASSPALGTGITNEKLFF
TRBD2	TRBV6-4	NA	TRBJ2-1	TGTGCCAGCAGTGACTCGGGGACTAGCAGCTACAATGAGCAGTTCTTC	CASSDSGTSSYNEQFF
NA	TRBV20-1	NA	TRBJ1-1	TGCAGTGCCGGAGGGGCGGGGGCTTTCTTT	CSAGGAGAFF
NA	TRBV6-1	once	TRBJ1-4	TGTGCCAGCAGTGAGTTCGTGAAGGAGGAAAAACTGTTTTTT	CASSEFVKEEKLFF
TRBD1	TRBV11-2	NA	TRBJ2-5	TGTGCCAGCAGCTTACCGGGACAGCAAGAGGCCCAGTACTTC	CASSLPGQQEAQYF
NA	TRBV10-3	NA	TRBJ1-6	TGTGCCATCAGTGTTCTCGCGCTCGTGAAGGGAGCGTCCTATAATTCACCCCTCCACTTT	CAISVLALVKGASYNSPLHF
TRBD2	TRBV7-9	NA	TRBJ2-2	TGTGCCAGCAGCTTATCAATAGCGGGGGTTACCGGGGAGCTGTTTTTT	CASSLSIAGVTGELFF
TRBD1	TRBV9	NA	TRBJ2-3	TGTGCCAGCAGCGTAGCCGAGGGGGCGCTTACAGATACGCAGTATTTT	CASSVAEGALTDTQYF
TRBD1	TRBV6-5	NA	TRBJ2-7	TGTGCCAGTAAACAGGGGGCTTCCTACGAGCAGTACTTC	CASKQGASYEQYF
NA	TRBV25-1	NA	TRBJ2-3	TGTGCCAGCAGGAGAGCAGATACGCAGTATTTT	CASRRADTQYF
TRBD1	TRBV29-1	NA	TRBJ1-4	TGCAGCGCCAGACAGGGAGAAAAACTGTTTTTT	CSARQGEKLFF
TRBD2	TRBV4-1	once	TRBJ2-7	TGCGCCAGCAGCCAAGGGGTAGCGGGACCCTACGAGCAGTACTTC	CASSQGVAGPYEQYF
NA	TRBV29-1	NA	TRBJ2-3	TGCAGCGTGAGCGGGAGCACAGATACGCAGTATTTT	CSVSGSTDTQYF
NA	TRBV7-9	NA	TRBJ2-7	TGTGCCAGCGGGAGCTACGAGCAGTACTTC	CASGSYEQYF
TRBD2	TRBV11-2	NA	TRBJ2-5	TGTGCCAGCACCCCAACTAGCGGGCAAGAGACCCAGTACTTC	CASTPTSGQETQYF
NA	TRBV5-6	NA	TRBJ1-1	TGTGCCAGCAGCTTGATTGGTCAGGCGAACACTGAAGCTTTCTTT	CASSLIGQANTEAFF
NA	TRBV4-1	NA	TRBJ2-7	TGCGCCAGCAGCCAGTCAACTAGCTCGTCCTTTTATGAGCAGTACTTC	CASSQSTSSSFYEQYF
NA	TRBV5-1	NA	TRBJ2-7	TGCGCCAGCAGCAAGGACACGCCTGGGGAGCAGTACTTC	CASSKDTPGEQYF
TRBD2	TRBV6-6	NA	TRBJ2-7	TGTGCCAGCAACAGAGCGGGGGGGGTTTTATACGAGCAGTACTTC	CASNRAGGVLYEQYF
TRBD2	TRBV10-3	NA	TRBJ2-1	TGTGCCAACGCAGACGGCTGGGGGGAGGGCAGTAATGAGCAGTTCTTC	CANADGWGEGSNEQFF
NA	TRBV6-1	NA	TRBJ2-5	TGTGCCAGCAGTGACTGGGTGACGACCGCGGTCCAAGAGACCCAGTACTTC	CASSDWVTTAVQETQYF
TRBD2	TRBV19	NA	TRBJ2-3	TGTGCCAGTAGTCGACTAGCGGCAACAGATACGCAGTATTTT	CASSRLAATDTQYF